This record covers a single T cell receptor (beta chain). Its antigen is still unknown. Libraries were prepared by immunoSEQ multiplex PCR; TCRdb keeps only in-frame clonotypes and omits some of them. The repertoire holds over 95,000 clones, with approximately 94% as singletons. These data come from a study of OX40 agonist ivuxolimab in advanced cancers. Overall study: At around 81% male, the cohort had a mean age of roughly 60 years, ranging from about 20 to 79. Study-level findings and limits: Individuals who were partial responders at 0.1-3.0 mg/kg had clonal expansion that ranked among the lowest. Some nonresponders additionally presented with little normalized T-cell clonal expansion.

The CDR3 has 15 residues. CDR1 is SGHAT and CDR2 is FQDESV in the germline V gene (reference sequence). The receptor was isolated from an adult with an advanced solid tumor such as melanoma, head and neck, liver or kidney cancer. This chain uses TRBV11-1 with TRBJ2-5, with D unresolved. The DNA end is a closer match to TRBJ2-7, so the J assignment may be wrong. The starting material was CD4+ or CD8+ T cells sorted from blood, obtained in a trial of the OX40 agonist ivuxolimab. CDR3 sequence: CASSSVIKSSYEQYF. The CDR3 region has the DNA TGTGCCAGCAGCTCCGTGATTAAATCCTCCTACGAGCAGTACTTC.